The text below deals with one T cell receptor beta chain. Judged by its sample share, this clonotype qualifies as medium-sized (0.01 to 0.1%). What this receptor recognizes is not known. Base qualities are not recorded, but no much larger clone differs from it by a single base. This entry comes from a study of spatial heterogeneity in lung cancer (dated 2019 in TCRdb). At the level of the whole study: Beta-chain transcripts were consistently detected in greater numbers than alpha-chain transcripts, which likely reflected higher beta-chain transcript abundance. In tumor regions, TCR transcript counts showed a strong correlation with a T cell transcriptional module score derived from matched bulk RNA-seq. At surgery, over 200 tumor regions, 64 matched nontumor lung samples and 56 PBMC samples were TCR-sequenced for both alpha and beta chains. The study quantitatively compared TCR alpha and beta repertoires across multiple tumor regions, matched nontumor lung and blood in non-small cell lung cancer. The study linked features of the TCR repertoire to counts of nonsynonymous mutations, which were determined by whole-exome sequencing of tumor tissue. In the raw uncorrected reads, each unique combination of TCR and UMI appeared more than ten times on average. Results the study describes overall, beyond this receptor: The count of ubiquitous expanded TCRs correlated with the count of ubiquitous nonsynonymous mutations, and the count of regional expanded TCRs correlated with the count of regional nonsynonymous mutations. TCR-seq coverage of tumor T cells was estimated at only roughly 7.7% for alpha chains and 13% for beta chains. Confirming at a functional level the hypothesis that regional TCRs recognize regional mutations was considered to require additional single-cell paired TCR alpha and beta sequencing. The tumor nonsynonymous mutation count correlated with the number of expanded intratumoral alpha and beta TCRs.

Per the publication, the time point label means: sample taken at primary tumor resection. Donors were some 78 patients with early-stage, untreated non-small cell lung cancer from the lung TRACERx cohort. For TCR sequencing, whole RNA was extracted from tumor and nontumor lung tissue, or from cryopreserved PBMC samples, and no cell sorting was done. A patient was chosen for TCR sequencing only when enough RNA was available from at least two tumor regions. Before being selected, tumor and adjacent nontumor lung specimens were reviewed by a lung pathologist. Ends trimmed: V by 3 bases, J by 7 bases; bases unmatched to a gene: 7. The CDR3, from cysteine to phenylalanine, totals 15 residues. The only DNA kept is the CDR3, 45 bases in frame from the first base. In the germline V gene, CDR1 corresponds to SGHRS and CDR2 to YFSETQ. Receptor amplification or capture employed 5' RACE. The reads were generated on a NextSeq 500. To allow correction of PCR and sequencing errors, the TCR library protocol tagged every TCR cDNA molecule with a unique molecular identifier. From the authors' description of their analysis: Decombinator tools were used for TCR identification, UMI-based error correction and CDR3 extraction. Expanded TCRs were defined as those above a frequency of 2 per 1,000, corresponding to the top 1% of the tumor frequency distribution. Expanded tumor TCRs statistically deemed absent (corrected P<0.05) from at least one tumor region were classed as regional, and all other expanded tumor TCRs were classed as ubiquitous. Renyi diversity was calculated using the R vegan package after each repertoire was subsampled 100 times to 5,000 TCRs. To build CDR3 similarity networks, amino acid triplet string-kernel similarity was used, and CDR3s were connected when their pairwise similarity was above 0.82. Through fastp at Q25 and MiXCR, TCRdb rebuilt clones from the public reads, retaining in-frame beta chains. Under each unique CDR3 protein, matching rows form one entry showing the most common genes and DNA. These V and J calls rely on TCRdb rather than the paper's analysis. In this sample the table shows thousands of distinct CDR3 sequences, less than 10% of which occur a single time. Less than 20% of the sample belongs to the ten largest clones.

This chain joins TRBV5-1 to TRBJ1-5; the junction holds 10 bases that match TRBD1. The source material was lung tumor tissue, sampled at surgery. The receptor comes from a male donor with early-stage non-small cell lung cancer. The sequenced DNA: TGCGCCAGCAGCTGGGGGACAGGGGCAGGCCAGCCCCAGCATTTT. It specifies CASSWGTGAGQPQHF.